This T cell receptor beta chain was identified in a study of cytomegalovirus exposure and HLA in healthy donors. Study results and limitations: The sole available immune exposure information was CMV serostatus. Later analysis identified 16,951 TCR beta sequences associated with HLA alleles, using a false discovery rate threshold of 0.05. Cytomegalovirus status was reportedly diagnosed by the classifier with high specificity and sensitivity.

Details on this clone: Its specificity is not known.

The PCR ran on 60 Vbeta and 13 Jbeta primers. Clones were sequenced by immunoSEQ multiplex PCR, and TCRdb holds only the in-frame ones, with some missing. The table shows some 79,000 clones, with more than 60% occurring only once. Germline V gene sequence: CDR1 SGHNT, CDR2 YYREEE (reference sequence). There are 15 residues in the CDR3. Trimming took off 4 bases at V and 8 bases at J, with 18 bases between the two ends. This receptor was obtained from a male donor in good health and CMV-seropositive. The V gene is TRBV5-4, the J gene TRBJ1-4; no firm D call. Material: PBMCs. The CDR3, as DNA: TGTGCCAGCAGCCCATCGACGGAGGAAGGGGAAAAACTGTTTTTT. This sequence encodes CASSPSTEEGEKLFF. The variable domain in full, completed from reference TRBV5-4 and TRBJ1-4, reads ETGVTQSPTHLIKTRGQQVTLRCSSQSGHNTVSWYQQALGQGPQFIFQYYREEENGRGNFPPRFSGLQFPNYSSELNVNALELDDSALYLCASSPSTEEGEKLFFGSGTQLSVL.